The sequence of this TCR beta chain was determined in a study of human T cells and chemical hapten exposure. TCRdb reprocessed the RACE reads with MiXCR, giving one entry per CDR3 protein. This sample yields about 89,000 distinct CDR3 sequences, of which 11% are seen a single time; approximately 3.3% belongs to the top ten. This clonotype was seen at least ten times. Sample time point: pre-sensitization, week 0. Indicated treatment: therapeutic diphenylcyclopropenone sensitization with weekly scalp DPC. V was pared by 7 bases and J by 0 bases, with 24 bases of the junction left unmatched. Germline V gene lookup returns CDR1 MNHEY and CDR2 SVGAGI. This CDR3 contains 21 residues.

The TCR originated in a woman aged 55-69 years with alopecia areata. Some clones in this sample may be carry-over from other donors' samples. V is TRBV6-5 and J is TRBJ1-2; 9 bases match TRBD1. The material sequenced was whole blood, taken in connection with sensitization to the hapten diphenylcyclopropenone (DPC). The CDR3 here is CASTRGAGTGYLGGANYGYTF. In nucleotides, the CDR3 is TGTGCCAGCACCCGGGGGGCCGGGACAGGGTACCTGGGGGGAGCTAACTATGGCTACACCTTC.